This T cell receptor (beta chain) stems from a study of shared clonotypes between healthy human individuals. Study context: Each donor's CD4 naive and CD4 memory cells filled three plates apiece, CD8 naive two, and CD8 memory one.

This clone was seen a single time. Using immunoSEQ multiplex PCR, the repertoire was profiled, and TCRdb retains in-frame clones only, with some absent. The sample has about 1,500,000 clones, around 95% seen once; the top ten hold approximately 1.2%. Sequenced sample: naive CD4+ T cells sorted from blood. Indicated subset: CD45RA+ positively selected. The clonotype was recovered from a man aged 30 to 45 in good health.

CDR3 in DNA: TGTGCCAGCAGCATGACAGGGGTCACTGAAGCTTTCTTT. This gives the protein CASSMTGVTEAFF. V usage is TRBV11-2 and J usage is TRBJ1-1, with 8 nucleotides matching TRBD1. Germline loops: CDR1 SGHAT, CDR2 FQNNGV. CDR3 size: 13 residues. Losses at the gene ends were 5 bases for V and 4 bases for J; bases not matched to a gene: 3.